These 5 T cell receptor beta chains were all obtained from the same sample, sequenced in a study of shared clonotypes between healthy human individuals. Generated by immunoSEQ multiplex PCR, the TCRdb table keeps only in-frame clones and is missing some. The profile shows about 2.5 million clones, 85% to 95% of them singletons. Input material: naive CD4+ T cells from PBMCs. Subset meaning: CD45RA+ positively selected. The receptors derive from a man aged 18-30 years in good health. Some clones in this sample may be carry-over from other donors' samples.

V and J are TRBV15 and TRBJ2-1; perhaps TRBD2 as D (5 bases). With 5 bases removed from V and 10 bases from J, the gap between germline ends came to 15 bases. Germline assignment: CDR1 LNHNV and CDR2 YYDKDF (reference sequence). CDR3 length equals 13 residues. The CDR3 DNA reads TGTGCCACCAGCCGGAGAGGGCAAGAGGAGCAGTTCTTC. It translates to CATSRRGQEEQFF.

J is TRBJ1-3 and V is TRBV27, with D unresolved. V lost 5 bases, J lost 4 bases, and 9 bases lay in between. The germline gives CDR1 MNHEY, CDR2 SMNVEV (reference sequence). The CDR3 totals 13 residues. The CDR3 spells CASSPSRGNTIYF. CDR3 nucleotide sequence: TGTGCCAGCAGTCCGTCTAGGGGAAACACCATATATTTT.

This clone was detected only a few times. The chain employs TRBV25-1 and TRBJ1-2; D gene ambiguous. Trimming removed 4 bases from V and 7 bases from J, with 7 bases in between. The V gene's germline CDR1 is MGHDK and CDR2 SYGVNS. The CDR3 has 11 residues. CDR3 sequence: CASSVRGGYTF. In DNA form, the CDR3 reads TGTGCCAGCAGTGTTCGGGGTGGCTACACCTTC.

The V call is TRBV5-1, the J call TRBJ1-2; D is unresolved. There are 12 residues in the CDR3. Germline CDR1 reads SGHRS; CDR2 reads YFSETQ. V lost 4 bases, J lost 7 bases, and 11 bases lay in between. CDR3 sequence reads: CASSPPVGGYTF. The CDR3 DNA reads TGCGCCAGCAGCCCCCCTGTGGGTGGCTACACCTTC.

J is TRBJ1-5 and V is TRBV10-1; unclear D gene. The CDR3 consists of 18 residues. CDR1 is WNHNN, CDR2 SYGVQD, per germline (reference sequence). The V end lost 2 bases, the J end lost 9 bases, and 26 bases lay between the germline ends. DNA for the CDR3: TGCGCCAGCAGTGAGCCCAATCCCCAGGCCACTCTTCTAACGCCCCAGCATTTT. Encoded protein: CASSEPNPQATLLTPQHF.